These 4 T cell receptor beta chains originate from one sample sequenced in a study of blood T cells in healthy people across ages. PCR was performed a second time for 7 to 11 cycles using a sample-barcoded 5' primer and a J-beta primer mix. Via MiXCR, TCRdb re-called the 5' RACE reads, giving one row per CDR3 protein. The sample contains hundreds of thousands of distinct CDR3 sequences, about a quarter of which appear only once. The same data also went into a second study, on T cells of mothers and their children.

Material: blood. The receptor set was obtained from a boy aged 2 to 10 in good health.

This clonotype showed up just a few times. The chain links TRBV27 to TRBJ2-7; 10 positions agree with TRBD2. CDR1 is MNHEY and CDR2 is SMNVEV in the germline V gene (reference sequence). V shed 5 bases and J 3 bases; nucleotides not matched to a gene: 10. This CDR3 has 16 residues. CDR3 DNA sequence: TGTGCCAGCAGTACATCACTAGCGGGATATAGCTACGAGCAGTACTTC. Translating gives CASSTSLAGYSYEQYF.

V is TRBV12-3 or TRBV12-4 and J is TRBJ2-7; the D gene is possibly TRBD1 (6 bases). V shed 7 bases and J shed 2 bases, with 18 bases lying between them. This CDR3 has 15 amino acids. The CDR3 spells CASTWGRGEAYEQYF. The DNA of the CDR3 is TGTGCCAGCACCTGGGGCAGGGGTGAAGCCTACGAGCAGTACTTC.

The J gene is TRBJ1-1, the V gene TRBV20-1; D possibly corresponds to TRBD1 (6 bases). The CDR3 consists of 15 residues. V was shortened by 0 bases and J by 1 base, with 12 bases between the two germline ends. Germline V lookup: CDR1 DFQATT, CDR2 SNEGSKA (reference sequence). The CDR3 spells CSARDREQGNTEAFF. DNA for the CDR3: TGCAGTGCTAGAGATCGAGAACAGGGGAACACTGAAGCTTTCTTT.

This clonotype turned up a few times. This chain connects TRBV3-1 to TRBJ2-1, with no clear D. The germline V and J ends were trimmed by 2 bases and 0 bases, with 11 bases remaining between them. This CDR3 contains 16 residues. CDR1 and CDR2 (germline): LGHDT, YNNKEL (reference sequence). Here the CDR3 reads CASSQIGWGSYNEQFF. CDR3 in DNA: TGTGCCAGCAGCCAAATTGGTTGGGGCTCCTACAATGAGCAGTTCTTC.